Following are 10 T cell receptor beta chains from one sample sequenced in a study of shared clonotypes between healthy human individuals. Sequencing used immunoSEQ multiplex PCR; TCRdb keeps in-frame clones, though not all of them. The sample includes some 2,500,000 clones, approximately 94% of them seen just once. Sequencing was performed on naive CD4+ T cells from PBMCs. Documented subset: CD45RA+ positively selected. The receptors were gathered from a man aged 18 to 29 in good health. Some clones in this sample may be carry-over from other donors' samples.

This rearrangement joins TRBV9 to TRBJ2-7, with TRBD2 as a possible D gene (7 bases). In germline, CDR1 is SGDLS, CDR2 YYNGEE. The CDR3 has 14 residues. Trimming pared 3 bases from V and 9 bases from J, leaving 19 bases between. Here the CDR3 reads CASSDIPGGPGQYF. CDR3 sequence (DNA): TGTGCCAGCAGCGATATACCCGGGGGGCCCGGGCAGTACTTC.

The genes are TRBV6-6 and TRBJ1-5, with D perhaps TRBD1 (6 bases). Germline CDR1 is MNHNY and CDR2 is SVGAGI (reference sequence). There are 12 residues in the CDR3. V lost 7 bases and J 4 bases, leaving 8 bases between the germline ends. The DNA for the CDR3 is TGTGCCAGCACCCAGGGGAATCAGCCCCAGCATTTT. It translates to CASTQGNQPQHF.

The chain joins TRBV25-1 to TRBJ2-7, with 7 bases aligning to TRBD2. V shed 6 bases and J 6 bases; nucleotides not matched to a gene: 8. The CDR3 contains 13 residues. Germline CDR1 is MGHDK and CDR2 is SYGVNS. The CDR3 loop is CASRKGGRGEQYF. As DNA, the CDR3 is TGTGCCAGCAGAAAAGGTGGGAGGGGCGAGCAGTACTTC.

V is TRBV4-1 and J is TRBJ1-1, with TRBD1 matching over 7 bases. The CDR3 totals 16 residues. Germline lookup yields CDR1 MGHRA and CDR2 YSYEKL. V was clipped by 1 base and J by 0 bases; unmatched bases: 5. Here the CDR3 reads CASSQGGGTVNTEAFF. CDR3 coding DNA: TGCGCCAGCAGCCAAGGGGGGGGGACAGTGAACACTGAAGCTTTCTTT.

Note on this clone: This specimen includes other DNA sequences encoding the same CDR3. The chain recombines TRBV6-5 with TRBJ1-3; D gene uncertain. Germline CDR1 and CDR2: MNHEY and SVGAGI. The CDR3 runs 14 residues. Trimming removed 2 bases from V and 0 bases from J, with 5 bases in between. The CDR3 coding sequence is TGTGCCAGCAGTTACCGAAGCTCTGGAAACACCATATATTTT. Its translation: CASSYRSSGNTIYF.

The chain combines TRBV18 with TRBJ2-7, with D perhaps TRBD1 or TRBD2 (5 bases each). The CDR3 length is 16 residues. The V end was cut by 6 bases, the J end by 3 bases, with 21 bases between. The V gene's germline CDR1 is KGHSH and CDR2 LQKENI. This CDR3 is CASSPGQSRLYYEQYF. The CDR3 DNA reads as TGTGCCAGCTCCCCCGGACAATCGAGACTATACTACGAGCAGTACTTC. The full variable domain, completed using reference TRBV18 and TRBJ2-7, is NAGVMQNPRHLVRRRGQEARLRCSPMKGHSHVYWYRQLPEEGLKFMVYLQKENIIDESGMPKERFSAEFPKEGPSILRIQQVVRGDSAAYFCASSPGQSRLYYEQYFGPGTRLTVT.

The chain recombines TRBV5-1 with TRBJ2-7, with D possibly TRBD2 on 5 matching bases. Germline V gene data show CDR1 as SGHRS and CDR2 as YFSETQ. V was pared by 2 bases and J by 0 bases, with 12 bases between. CDR3 length: 15 amino acids. The CDR3, as DNA: TGCGCCAGCAGCTTCGGATGGAGCGGCTCCTACGAGCAGTACTTC. Amino acids: CASSFGWSGSYEQYF.

This rearrangement joins TRBV7-2 to TRBJ2-7, with 7 bases aligning to TRBD2. The CDR3 is 17 residues long. Germline V gives CDR1 SGHTA, CDR2 FQGNSA. Trimming cost V 1 base and J 6 bases; bases outside gene matches: 15. As DNA, the CDR3 is TGTGCCAGCAGCTTAGTGTCTCTCCGGGCGGGAGTCGGCGAGCAGTACTTC. Translation: CASSLVSLRAGVGEQYF.

The CDR3 loop is CASTYNPPRPTIHGYTF. Written as DNA, the CDR3 is TGTGCCAGTACTTATAATCCCCCCAGGCCAACCATTCATGGCTACACCTTC. The chain uses TRBV19 and TRBJ1-2, with D unresolved. Trimming took 7 bases from V and 6 from J, leaving 27 bases between them. The CDR3 runs to 17 residues. CDR1 and CDR2 (germline): LNHDA, SQIVND (reference sequence).

The chain recombines TRBV7-6 with TRBJ2-1, with 10 positions matching TRBD2. V lost 1 base and J lost 4; bases outside the gene matches: 13. Germline V CDR1 and CDR2: SGHVS, FNYEAQ. The CDR3 runs 19 residues. The CDR3 protein is CASSLDHGPGLALYNEQFF. As DNA, the CDR3 is TGTGCCAGCAGCTTAGATCACGGACCGGGACTAGCGTTATACAATGAGCAGTTCTTC.